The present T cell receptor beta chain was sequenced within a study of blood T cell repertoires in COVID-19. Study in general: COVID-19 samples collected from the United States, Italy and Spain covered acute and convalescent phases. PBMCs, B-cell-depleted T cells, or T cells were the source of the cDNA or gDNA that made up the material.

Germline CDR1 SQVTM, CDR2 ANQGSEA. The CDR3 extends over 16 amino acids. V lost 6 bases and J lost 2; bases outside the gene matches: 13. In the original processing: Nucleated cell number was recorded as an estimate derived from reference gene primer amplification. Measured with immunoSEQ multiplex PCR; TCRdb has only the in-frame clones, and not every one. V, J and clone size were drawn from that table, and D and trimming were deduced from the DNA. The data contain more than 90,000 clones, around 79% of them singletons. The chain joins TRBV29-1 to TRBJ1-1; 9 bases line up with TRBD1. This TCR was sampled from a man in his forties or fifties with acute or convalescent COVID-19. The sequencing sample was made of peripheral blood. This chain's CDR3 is CSVPGPRTGVNTEAFF. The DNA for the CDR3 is TGCAGCGTCCCCGGGCCGAGGACAGGGGTCAACACTGAAGCTTTCTTT.